What follows are 31 T cell receptor beta chains derived from one specimen sequenced in a study of TIL therapy for anti-PD-1-resistant metastatic lung cancer. The libraries were made with immunoSEQ v3. Sequencing used immunoSEQ multiplex PCR; TCRdb keeps in-frame clones, though not all of them. The sample lists 60,000 or so clones, under 75% occurring once. Regarding time point: pre-treatment sample, taken before nivolumab and TIL therapy. The material was blood, obtained at baseline. The receptors here all came from a person aged 30 to 80 with non-small cell lung cancer.

V and J are TRBV30 and TRBJ1-6; TRBD1 might be the D (5 bases). Per the germline V gene, CDR1 is GTSNPN and CDR2 is SVGIG (reference sequence). The CDR3 spans 14 residues. The ends were cut back, 7 bases at V and 5 bases at J, with 15 bases in the middle. The CDR3 spells CASTLQGDNSPLHF. CDR3 coding DNA: TGTGCCTCAACCTTACAAGGGGATAATTCACCCCTCCACTTT. The variable domain in full, with the rest retrieved from reference TRBV30 and TRBJ1-6, is SQTIHQWPATLVQPVGSPLSLECTVEGTSNPNLYWYRQAAGRGLQLLFYSVGIGQISSEVPQNLSASRPQDRQFILSSKKLLLSDSGFYLCASTLQGDNSPLHFGNGTRLTVT.

The CDR3 DNA follows: TGTGCCTGGGAGGCAGGGAGTGGTACTGAAGCTTTCTTT. Translation gives CAWEAGSGTEAFF. The V gene is TRBV30, the J gene TRBJ1-1; maybe TRBD1 (5 bases). CDR1 and CDR2 (germline): GTSNPN, SVGIG (reference sequence). V lost 5 bases to trimming and J lost 5 bases, with 15 bases between them. This CDR3 is built from 13 residues.

Remarks on this clone: Relative to the germline gene, one junction end is altered; a read error may explain this. J is TRBJ2-1 and V is TRBV7-2; D call uncertain. The V gene's germline CDR1 is SGHTA and CDR2 FQGNSA. The CDR3 runs 14 residues. The CDR3 is CASSPDPYNNERFF. DNA for the CDR3: TGTGCCAGCAGCCCGGACCCGTATAACAATGAGCGGTTCTTC.

This clone came up once. This chain connects TRBV7-2 to TRBJ1-2; no reliable D call. The CDR3 spans 12 residues. V was cut by 1 base and J by 4 bases, with 4 bases left in between. CDR1 SGHTA and CDR2 FQGNSA come from the germline V gene. This CDR3 is CASSLGGYGYTF. Here the CDR3 DNA reads TGTGCCAGCAGCTTAGGGGGCTATGGCTACACCTTC.

The rearrangement joins TRBV11-2 to TRBJ2-7, with 9 bases that match TRBD2. The CDR3 contains 16 residues. The V gene end was trimmed by 3 bases and the J gene end by 2 bases; junction bases not matched to a gene: 8. The germline V gene has CDR1 SGHAT and CDR2 FQNNGV. The CDR3 sequence: CASSFLRTSAAYEQYF. The CDR3 DNA reads as TGTGCCAGCAGCTTCCTCAGGACTAGCGCGGCCTACGAGCAGTACTTC.

The chain employs TRBV28 and TRBJ2-3; maybe TRBD2 (6 bases). In germline, CDR1 is MDHEN, CDR2 SYDVKM. This CDR3 contains 15 residues. V was clipped by 10 bases and J by 7 bases, with 24 bases between them. The CDR3 nucleotides are TGTGCCACCCATCTTTCCACGGGGGTTTCAAATACGCAGTATTTT. Translated, it gives CATHLSTGVSNTQYF.

This clone was found a few times. This chain uses TRBV9 with TRBJ2-7; 9 bases fit TRBD1. The germline V gene has CDR1 SGDLS and CDR2 YYNGEE. Germline trimming cut 1 base from V and 5 bases from J; bases unmatched to any gene: 7. This CDR3 has 15 residues. The DNA of the CDR3 is TGTGCCAGCAGCGTAACACAGGGGGCTATCCACGAGCAGTACTTC. It specifies CASSVTQGAIHEQYF.

The chain uses TRBV7-9 and TRBJ1-6; 7 nucleotides match TRBD1. V was pared by 4 bases and J by 5 bases, with 2 bases of the junction left unmatched. Germline assignment: CDR1 SEHNR and CDR2 FQNEAQ (reference sequence). This CDR3 has 14 residues. The CDR3 region is CASSYQGDNSPLHF. The CDR3 DNA reads as TGTGCCAGCAGCTACCAGGGGGATAATTCACCCCTCCACTTT.

This chain links TRBV30 with TRBJ1-1, with D maybe TRBD1 (5 bases). CDR3 length: 13 amino acids. Germline V gene data show CDR1 as GTSNPN and CDR2 as SVGIG (reference sequence). The ends were cut back, 4 bases at V and 7 bases at J, with 16 bases in the middle. For the CDR3, the DNA is TGTGCCTGGAAACAATCTTCAGGGAGTGAAGCTTTCTTT. It is translated as CAWKQSSGSEAFF.

This chain connects TRBV20-1 to TRBJ2-5; D remains unclear. The CDR3 is made up of 11 amino acids. Germline loops: CDR1 DFQATT, CDR2 SNEGSKA (reference sequence). V was pared by 3 bases and J by 4 bases, with 6 bases between. CDR3: CSARLGETQYF. The CDR3 DNA reads as TGCAGTGCTAGGCTCGGAGAGACCCAGTACTTC.

This clone showed up just once. The V gene is TRBV19, the J gene TRBJ1-3; D is unresolved. Germline values: CDR1 LNHDA, CDR2 SQIVND (reference sequence). This CDR3 has 16 amino acids. Trimming left V 5 bases short and J 3 bases short, with 17 bases between. The CDR3 nucleotides are TGTGCCAGTAGTCCCGAGACCAACGGATTTGGAAACACCATATATTTT. Protein: CASSPETNGFGNTIYF.

The chain couples TRBV28 to TRBJ1-5; 9 bases line up with TRBD1. CDR1 and CDR2 (germline): MDHEN, SYDVKM. After removal of 7 bases from V and 5 bases from J, the junction contained 6 bases not matched to a gene. The length of the CDR3 is 14 residues. CDR3: CASKPGQGHQPQHF. As DNA, the CDR3 is TGTGCCAGCAAGCCGGGACAGGGTCATCAGCCCCAGCATTTT.

J is TRBJ2-7 and V is TRBV5-4, with D possibly being TRBD1 or TRBD2 (5 bases each). CDR3 size: 15 residues. Germline-derived CDR1 and CDR2 are SGHNT and YYREEE (reference sequence). Trimming shortened V by 3 bases and J by 0 bases, and 13 bases separated the two germline ends. CDR3 in DNA: TGTGCCAGCAGCTGGGGGTGGGACGGCTCCTACGAGCAGTACTTC. Its translation: CASSWGWDGSYEQYF.

The chain carries TRBV27 and TRBJ2-2; D is possibly TRBD1 (5 bases). The CDR3 has 16 residues. Germline loops: CDR1 MNHEY, CDR2 SMNVEV (reference sequence). The V and J ends lost 1 base and 11 bases respectively, with 20 bases between them. Written as DNA, the CDR3 is TGTGCCAGCAGTTTATTGGACAACACAAACACAGGAGAGCTGTTTTTT. Its protein is CASSLLDNTNTGELFF.

The chain employs TRBV11-3 and TRBJ1-1; D may be TRBD1 (5 bases). V gave up 2 bases and J gave up 0 bases, with 7 bases separating them. The CDR3 has 14 amino acids. Germline-derived CDR1 and CDR2 are SGHNT and YENEEA. CDR3 amino acids: CASSLSGVNTEAFF. CDR3 nucleotide sequence: TGTGCCAGCAGCTTATCGGGGGTGAACACTGAAGCTTTCTTT.

V and J are TRBV9 and TRBJ2-2; D call uncertain. Trimming pared 0 bases from V and 6 bases from J, leaving 6 bases between. Per the germline V gene, CDR1 is SGDLS and CDR2 is YYNGEE. The CDR3 sequence is 13 residues long. The CDR3 region has the DNA TGTGCCAGCAGCGTAGGCGCACCCGGGGAGCTGTTTTTT. Amino acid sequence: CASSVGAPGELFF. Complete variable domain (other parts from reference TRBV9 and TRBJ2-2): DSGVTQTPKHLITATGQRVTLRCSPRSGDLSVYWYQQSLDQGLQFLIQYYNGEERAKGNILERFSAQQFPDLHSELNLSSLELGDSALYFCASSVGAPGELFFGEGSRLTVL.

The chain carries TRBV5-1 and TRBJ1-5; D perhaps matches TRBD1 (5 bases). CDR3 length: 15 residues. In germline, CDR1 is SGHRS, CDR2 YFSETQ. The V end was cut by 0 bases, the J end by 0 bases, with 7 bases between. The CDR3, as DNA: TGCGCCAGCAGCTTGGGGGGGTATAGCAATCAGCCCCAGCATTTT. The encoded protein is CASSLGGYSNQPQHF.

This rearrangement joins TRBV14 to TRBJ2-5, with D maybe TRBD1 (6 bases). Trimming cost V 0 bases and J 7 bases, with 18 bases left between them. The CDR3 contains 16 residues. Germline assignment: CDR1 SGHDN and CDR2 FVKESK. CDR3 amino acids: CASSQDLSTGRGTQYF. CDR3 nucleotide sequence: TGTGCCAGCAGCCAAGATCTTTCGACAGGCCGTGGGACCCAGTACTTC. The full variable domain, in which reference TRBV14 and TRBJ2-5 provide the parts outside the CDR3, is EAGVTQFPSHSVIEKGQTVTLRCDPISGHDNLYWYRRVMGKEIKFLLHFVKESKQDESGMPNNRFLAERTGGTYSTLKVQPAELEDSGVYFCASSQDLSTGRGTQYFGPGTRLLVL.

The chain has TRBV2 and TRBJ1-5, with TRBD1 as a possible D gene (5 bases). CDR3 size: 14 residues. Germline V gene lookup returns CDR1 SNHLY and CDR2 FYNNEI. Deletions cut 6 bases from V and 6 bases from J, with 15 bases between. The CDR3 protein is CASRIGVGGQPQHF. CDR3 DNA: TGTGCCAGCAGAATAGGGGTTGGGGGTCAGCCCCAGCATTTT. Looking up the rest from reference TRBV2 and TRBJ1-5 gives the full variable domain: EPEVTQTPSHQVTQMGQEVILRCVPISNHLYFYWYRQILGQKVEFLVSFYNNEISEKSEIFDDQFSVERPDGSNFTLKIRSTKLEDSAMYFCASRIGVGGQPQHFGDGTRLSIL.

The chain joins TRBV15 to TRBJ2-2; the D is unclear. V was shortened by 2 bases and J by 2 bases, with 15 bases between the two germline ends. This CDR3 has 17 residues. Germline V gives CDR1 LNHNV, CDR2 YYDKDF (reference sequence). CDR3 sequence reads: CATSRHPPRSNTGELFF. The CDR3 DNA sequence: TGTGCCACCAGCAGACATCCCCCAAGGTCAAACACCGGGGAGCTGTTTTTT.

This clone has a single count. The J gene is TRBJ2-3, the V gene TRBV11-3, with D possibly being TRBD2 (5 bases). The CDR3 covers 15 residues. In germline, CDR1 is SGHNT, CDR2 YENEEA. V lost 7 bases to trimming and J lost 6 bases, with 20 bases between them. The DNA for the CDR3 is TGTGCCAGCAAAGCGATGAGGGCCCGTGGGGATACGCAGTATTTT. Protein: CASKAMRARGDTQYF.

The rearrangement links TRBV5-4 to TRBJ1-2, with 10 bases fitting TRBD1. From germline, CDR1 is SGHNT and CDR2 YYREEE (reference sequence). The CDR3 runs 14 residues. The V gene end was trimmed by 0 bases and the J gene end by 9 bases; junction bases not matched to a gene: 5. In DNA form, the CDR3 reads TGTGCCAGCAGCTTGGCCGGGACAGGGGTCAGCTACACCTTC. Its translation: CASSLAGTGVSYTF.

CDR3 region: CASSLGTEREKLFF. In DNA form, the CDR3 reads TGTGCCAGCAGCCTAGGGACAGAAAGAGAAAAACTGTTTTTT. This chain connects TRBV7-2 to TRBJ1-4; 7 bases fit TRBD1. Trimming removed 5 bases from V and 8 bases from J; junction bases left unmatched: 8. CDR3 size: 14 residues. Germline V gene data show CDR1 as SGHTA and CDR2 as FQGNSA.

This chain joins TRBV5-1 and TRBJ1-2; D remains ambiguous. Germline V lookup: CDR1 SGHRS, CDR2 YFSETQ. This CDR3 has 17 residues. V was shortened by 4 bases and J by 2 bases, with 21 bases between the two germline ends. Here the CDR3 DNA reads TGCGCCAGCAGCGGTAGCGAAACAGAACCCCGGAACTATGGCTACACCTTC. It codes for CASSGSETEPRNYGYTF.

J is TRBJ2-5 and V is TRBV19; possible D gene TRBD2, 6 bases. The CDR3 has 12 amino acids. V was shortened by 5 bases and J by 5 bases, with 9 bases between the two germline ends. The germline V gene has CDR1 LNHDA and CDR2 SQIVND (reference sequence). CDR3 loop: CASSVAGETQYF. The CDR3 DNA is TGTGCCAGTAGTGTCGCGGGGGAGACCCAGTACTTC.

The gene calls are TRBV5-1 and TRBJ2-2; TRBD2 matches 7 bases. Germline trimming cut 3 bases from V and 7 bases from J; bases unmatched to any gene: 18. The CDR3 covers 18 residues. CDR1 is SGHRS and CDR2 is YFSETQ in the germline V gene. The CDR3 nucleotides read TGCGCCAGCAGCTCCTACCCCTTTGGGAGGGAAGTCGGCGGGGAGCTGTTTTTT. This sequence encodes CASSSYPFGREVGGELFF.

The chain recombines TRBV14 with TRBJ1-5; D not resolved. The length of the CDR3 is 13 residues. CDR1 SGHDN and CDR2 FVKESK come from the germline V gene. The V end lost 6 bases, the J end lost 0 bases, and 6 bases lay between the germline ends. In DNA, the CDR3 is TGTGCCAGCAGTAGATATAGCAATCAGCCCCAGCATTTT. Protein product: CASSRYSNQPQHF. Supplemented by reference TRBV14 and TRBJ1-5, the full variable domain reads EAGVTQFPSHSVIEKGQTVTLRCDPISGHDNLYWYRRVMGKEIKFLLHFVKESKQDESGMPNNRFLAERTGGTYSTLKVQPAELEDSGVYFCASSRYSNQPQHFGDGTRLSIL.

This clone was seen more than once but under ten times. The genes are TRBV28 and TRBJ1-1; D gene uncertain. The CDR3 totals 12 residues. The V end lost 7 bases, the J end lost 2 bases, and 8 bases lay between the germline ends. Germline-derived CDR1 and CDR2 are MDHEN and SYDVKM. The CDR3 loop is CASKESNTEAFF. The CDR3 DNA reads TGTGCCAGCAAGGAGTCAAACACTGAAGCTTTCTTT.

This clone appeared a few times. The V gene is TRBV7-9, the J gene TRBJ1-2; D is ambiguous. V lost 7 bases, J lost 6 bases, and 15 bases lay in between. CDR1 is SEHNR, CDR2 FQNEAQ, per germline (reference sequence). The CDR3 extends over 13 amino acids. CDR3 sequence reads: CASNLASGHGYTF. The CDR3 nucleotides are TGTGCCAGCAACCTCGCGTCAGGACATGGCTACACCTTC.

This rearrangement joins TRBV4-1 to TRBJ1-5; 9 nucleotides match TRBD1. J lost 1 base, V lost 7 bases, and 5 bases had no gene match. This CDR3 is 15 amino acids long. Germline V gene sequence: CDR1 MGHRA, CDR2 YSYEKL. This CDR3 is CASKRDRESNQPQHF. The CDR3 region has the DNA TGCGCCAGCAAGAGGGACAGGGAAAGCAATCAGCCCCAGCATTTT.

V usage is TRBV6-6 and J usage is TRBJ2-7; tentative D call: TRBD1 (5 bases). V was shortened by 2 bases and J by 0 bases, with 11 bases between the two germline ends. Germline V gene lookup returns CDR1 MNHNY and CDR2 SVGAGI (reference sequence). The CDR3 is 15 amino acids. The DNA of the CDR3 is TGTGCCAGCAGTTACCGACAGAAGACCTCCTACGAGCAGTACTTC. This gives the protein CASSYRQKTSYEQYF.